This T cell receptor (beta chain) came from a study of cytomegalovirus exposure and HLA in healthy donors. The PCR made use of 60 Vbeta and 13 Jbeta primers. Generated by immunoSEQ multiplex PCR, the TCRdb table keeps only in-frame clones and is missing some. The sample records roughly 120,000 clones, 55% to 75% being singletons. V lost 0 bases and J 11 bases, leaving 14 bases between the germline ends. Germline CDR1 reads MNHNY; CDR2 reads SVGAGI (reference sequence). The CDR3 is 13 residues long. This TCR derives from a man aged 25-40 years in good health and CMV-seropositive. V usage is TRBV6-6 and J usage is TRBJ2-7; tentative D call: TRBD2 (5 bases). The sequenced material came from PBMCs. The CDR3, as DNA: TGTGCCAGCAGTTACTCGAATATGGGGAGCGAGTACTTC. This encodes CASSYSNMGSEYF.